This T cell receptor (beta chain) was found in a study of control samples from healthy donors and cancer patients. CDR3 length: 16 amino acids. The trim removed 0 bases at V and 0 bases at J, leaving 2 bases unmatched. The germline gives CDR1 SEHNR, CDR2 FQNEAQ (reference sequence). The data were produced by immunoSEQ multiplex PCR, yet TCRdb's version contains in-frame clones alone and is incomplete. The sample shows 150,000 to 200,000 clones, about 87% of them seen only once. The rearrangement links TRBV7-9 to TRBJ2-7; TRBD1 aligns across 10 bases. The receptor comes from a man aged 30 to 39 in good health. The sample was blood. The CDR3 nucleotides are TGTGCCAGCAGCTTAGCTGGGGACAGGGGCTCCTACGAGCAGTACTTC. Its protein product is CASSLAGDRGSYEQYF.